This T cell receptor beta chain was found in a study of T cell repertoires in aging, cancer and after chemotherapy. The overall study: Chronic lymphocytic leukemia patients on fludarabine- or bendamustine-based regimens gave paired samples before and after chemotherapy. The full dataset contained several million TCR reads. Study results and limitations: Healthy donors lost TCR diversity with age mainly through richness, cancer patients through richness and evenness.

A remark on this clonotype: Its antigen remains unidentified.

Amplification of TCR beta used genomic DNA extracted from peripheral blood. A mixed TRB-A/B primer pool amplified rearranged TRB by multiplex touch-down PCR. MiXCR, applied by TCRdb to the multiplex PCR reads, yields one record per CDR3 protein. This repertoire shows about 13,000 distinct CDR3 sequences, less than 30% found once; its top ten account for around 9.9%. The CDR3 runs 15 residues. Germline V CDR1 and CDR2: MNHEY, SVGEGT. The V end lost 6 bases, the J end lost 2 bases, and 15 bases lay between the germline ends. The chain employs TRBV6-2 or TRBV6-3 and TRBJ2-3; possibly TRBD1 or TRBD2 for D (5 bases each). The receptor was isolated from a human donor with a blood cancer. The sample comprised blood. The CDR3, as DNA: TGTGCCAGCAGCTGGGACGGAATACTCACAGATACGCAGTATTTT. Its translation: CASSWDGILTDTQYF.